This entry describes one TCR beta chain. The antigen is undetermined. V dropped 5 bases and J dropped 6 bases, with 14 bases sitting between them. The germline CDR1 and CDR2 sequences are SEHNR and FQNEAQ (reference sequence). CDR3 size: 13 residues. Naivety among CD8 cells was defined by CD45RO negativity and positive CCR7 selection, thereby excluding terminally differentiated effector memory CD45RA+ cells. Participating donors were healthy, HIV-negative adults free of recent acute infections or vaccinations. Within Nashville, Tennessee resided all donors, each a Caucasian adult. These data belong to a study of shared clonotypes between healthy human individuals. Study-level findings and limits: The study drew on few donors, limiting represented genetic and exposure-history diversity. Generation probabilities were higher for clonotypes shared across all four sorted-subset donors than for unshared ones.

The assay was immunoSEQ multiplex PCR, and TCRdb's table has in-frame clones only and misses some. The table records 700,000 to 950,000 clones, approximately 96% of them present only once. The V and J genes are TRBV7-9 and TRBJ2-7; D perhaps matches TRBD1 (5 bases). The sample taken for sequencing was naive CD8+ T cells sorted from blood. The source is a man aged 25 to 45 in good health. The CDR3: CASSRRTGIEQYF. Written as DNA, the CDR3 is TGTGCCAGCAGCCGACGTACAGGTATCGAGCAGTACTTC.